These 10 T cell receptor beta chains share one sample of origin, sequenced in a study of T cells after yellow fever vaccination. TCRdb re-called the 5' RACE reads through MiXCR, storing one row per CDR3 protein. The sample yields 500,000 to 550,000 distinct CDR3 sequences, around a fifth seen once. The sequenced sample was PBMCs, obtained 21 days after the first yellow fever vaccination. The receptors were sampled from a young man who received the YFV17D yellow fever vaccine.

This clonotype showed up just a few times. The genes are TRBV9 and TRBJ2-5; D is unclear. Germline values: CDR1 SGDLS, CDR2 YYNGEE. The CDR3 totals 13 residues. V was clipped by 0 bases and J by 5 bases, with 8 bases between them. CDR3 loop: CASSVGVYETQYF. The DNA of the CDR3 is TGTGCCAGCAGCGTAGGCGTGTATGAGACCCAGTACTTC.

This clonotype turned up a few times. The V call is TRBV20-1, the J call TRBJ1-2; D remains ambiguous. This CDR3 contains 11 residues. Germline loops: CDR1 DFQATT, CDR2 SNEGSKA (reference sequence). Between the trimmed V and J ends, which lost 5 bases and 3 bases, there was a span of 7 bases. The CDR3 loop is CSAPLDYGYTF. As DNA, the CDR3 is TGCAGTGCTCCGCTGGACTATGGCTACACCTTC.

This clonotype was seen a handful of times. The gene calls are TRBV27 and TRBJ1-1, with a weak D call TRBD1 (6 bases). Deletions cut 4 bases from V and 4 bases from J, with 13 bases between. The CDR3 extends over 14 amino acids. Germline V gene lookup returns CDR1 MNHEY and CDR2 SMNVEV (reference sequence). CDR3 amino acids: CASSYYRVGTEAFF. CDR3 in DNA: TGTGCCAGCAGTTACTACAGGGTGGGCACTGAAGCTTTCTTT.

This chain links TRBV18 with TRBJ2-3; maybe TRBD2 (5 bases). V lost 0 bases and J 2 bases, leaving 9 bases between the germline ends. This CDR3 is built from 15 residues. Germline values: CDR1 KGHSH, CDR2 LQKENI. The CDR3 spells CASSPPDFLTDTQYF. CDR3 DNA sequence: TGTGCCAGCTCACCACCGGACTTTCTCACAGATACGCAGTATTTT.

This clonotype was observed a handful of times. The V gene is TRBV12-3 or TRBV12-4, the J gene TRBJ2-3; TRBD2 matches 10 bases. The CDR3 has 17 residues. V shed 4 bases, J shed 2 bases, and the junction held 9 bases outside the gene matches. As DNA, the CDR3 is TGTGCCAGCAGTTCCTACCTAGCGGGGGCCTTCACAGATACGCAGTATTTT. It yields the protein CASSSYLAGAFTDTQYF.

This clonotype was seen only a few times. V gene TRBV28 combines with J gene TRBJ2-1; maybe TRBD1 (5 bases). The germline CDR1 and CDR2 sequences are MDHEN and SYDVKM. This CDR3 region has 15 residues. V was shortened by 0 bases and J by 8 bases, with 14 bases between the two germline ends. The CDR3 sequence: CASSLWGRGYYEQFF. The CDR3 DNA sequence: TGTGCCAGCAGTTTATGGGGTAGGGGTTATTATGAGCAGTTCTTC.

CDR3 residues: CASSQARGTEAFF. The CDR3 coding sequence is TGTGCCAGCAGCCAAGCCAGGGGCACTGAAGCTTTCTTT. The V gene is TRBV3-1, the J gene TRBJ1-1; D is perhaps TRBD1 (6 bases). The CDR3 loop spans 13 amino acids. Germline V gene lookup returns CDR1 LGHDT and CDR2 YNNKEL (reference sequence). The V gene lost 1 base and the J gene lost 4 bases, with 7 bases spanning the gap.

V is TRBV20-1 and J is TRBJ2-1; 8 bases align to TRBD2. V trimming: 5 bases; J trimming: 5 bases; junction bases outside the gene matches: 8. The CDR3 contains 14 residues. Germline V gene data show CDR1 as DFQATT and CDR2 as SNEGSKA (reference sequence). The CDR3 DNA follows: TGCAGTGCTCACGGGGGGGTAAAGAACAATGAGCAGTTCTTC. Its translation is CSAHGGVKNNEQFF.

The rearrangement joins TRBV2 to TRBJ2-1, with D maybe TRBD2 (6 bases). The germline CDR1 and CDR2 sequences are SNHLY and FYNNEI. The CDR3 spans 17 residues. The V gene lost 7 bases and the J gene lost 0 bases, with 19 bases spanning the gap. DNA for the CDR3: TGTGCCAGCACTCCTCGACTAGTGGGATTCTCCTACAATGAGCAGTTCTTC. The encoded protein is CASTPRLVGFSYNEQFF. Looking up the rest from reference TRBV2 and TRBJ2-1 gives the full variable domain: EPEVTQTPSHQVTQMGQEVILRCVPISNHLYFYWYRQILGQKVEFLVSFYNNEISEKSEIFDDQFSVERPDGSNFTLKIRSTKLEDSAMYFCASTPRLVGFSYNEQFFGPGTRLTVL.

V is TRBV15 and J is TRBJ2-5, with D possibly TRBD1 on 5 matching bases. V dropped 7 bases and J dropped 4 bases, with 13 bases sitting between them. The CDR3 covers 13 residues. CDR1 and CDR2 from the germline V gene are LNHNV and YYDKDF (reference sequence). CDR3 coding DNA: TGTGCCACCAATAACAGGTCGCGAGAGACCCAGTACTTC. Protein product: CATNNRSRETQYF.